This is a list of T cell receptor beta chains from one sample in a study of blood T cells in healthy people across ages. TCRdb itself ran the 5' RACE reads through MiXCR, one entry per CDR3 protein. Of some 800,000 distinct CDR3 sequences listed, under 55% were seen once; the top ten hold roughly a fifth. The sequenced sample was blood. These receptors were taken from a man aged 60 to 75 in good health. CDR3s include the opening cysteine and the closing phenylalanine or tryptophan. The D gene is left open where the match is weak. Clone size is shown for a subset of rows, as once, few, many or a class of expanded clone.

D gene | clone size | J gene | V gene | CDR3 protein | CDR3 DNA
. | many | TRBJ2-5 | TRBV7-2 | CASSPVRGWETQYF | TGTGCCAGCAGCCCGGTTCGGGGATGGGAGACCCAGTACTTC
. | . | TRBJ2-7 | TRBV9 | CASSQILPGGTNEQYF | TGTGCCAGCAGCCAAATTCTGCCTGGGGGTACCAATGAGCAGTACTTC
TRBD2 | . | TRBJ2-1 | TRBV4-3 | CASSQDWLAGGYEQFF | TGCGCCAGCAGCCAAGATTGGCTAGCGGGGGGCTATGAGCAGTTCTTC
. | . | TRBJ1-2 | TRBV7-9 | CASSFAGGAGCTF | .
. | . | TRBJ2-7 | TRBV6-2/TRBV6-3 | CASSYGVTVPYEQYF | TGTGCCAGCAGTTACGGGGTGACAGTTCCCTACGAGCAGTACTTC
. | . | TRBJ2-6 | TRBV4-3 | CASSQDLRVSGANVLTF | TGCGCCAGCAGCCAAGACTTAAGGGTCTCTGGGGCCAACGTCCTGACTTTC
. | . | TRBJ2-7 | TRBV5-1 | CASSPGGGDSYEQYF | TGCGCCAGCAGCCCCGGAGGGGGGGACTCCTACGAGCAGTACTTC
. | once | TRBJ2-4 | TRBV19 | CASSPGVDIQYF | TGTGCCAGTAGTCCGGGGGTAGACATTCAGTACTTC
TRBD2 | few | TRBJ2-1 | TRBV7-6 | CASSLVAGEVYNEQFF | TGTGCCAGCAGCTTAGTAGCGGGGGAGGTTTACAATGAGCAGTTCTTC
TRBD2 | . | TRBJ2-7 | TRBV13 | CASSATGTSGGNYEQYF | TGTGCCAGCAGCGCCACCGGGACTAGCGGGGGGAACTACGAGCAGTACTTC
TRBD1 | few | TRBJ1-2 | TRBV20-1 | CSAWDSTNYGYTF | TGCAGTGCATGGGACAGTACTAACTATGGCTACACCTTC
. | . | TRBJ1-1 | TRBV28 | CASGLYTEAFF | TGTGCCAGCGGATTATACACTGAAGCTTTCTTT
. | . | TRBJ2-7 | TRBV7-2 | CASAKGSSAYEQYF | TGTGCCAGCGCTAAGGGATCGTCTGCATACGAGCAGTACTTC
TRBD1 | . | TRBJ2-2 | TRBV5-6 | CASSFLGGPGTGELFF | TGTGCCAGCAGCTTTTTAGGGGGCCCCGGCACCGGGGAGCTGTTTTTT
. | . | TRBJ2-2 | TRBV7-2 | CASSLESYGELFF | TGTGCCAGCAGCTTAGAGTCGTACGGGGAGCTGTTTTTT
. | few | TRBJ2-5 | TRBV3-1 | CASSHTGKETQYF | TGTGCCAGCAGCCACACGGGAAAAGAGACCCAGTACTTC
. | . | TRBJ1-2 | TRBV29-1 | CSVEVEGDRGYTF | TGCAGCGTTGAAGTTGAAGGGGATAGAGGCTACACCTTC
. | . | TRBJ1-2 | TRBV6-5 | CASRGRGYTF | TGTGCCAGCAGGGGACGTGGCTACACCTTC
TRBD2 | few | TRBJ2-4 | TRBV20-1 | CSARGQAGDLAKNIQYF | TGCAGTGCTAGAGGGCAAGCGGGGGATTTAGCCAAAAACATTCAGTACTTC
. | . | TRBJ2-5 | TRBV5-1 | CASSGQKETQYF | TGCGCCAGCAGCGGACAGAAAGAGACCCAGTACTTC
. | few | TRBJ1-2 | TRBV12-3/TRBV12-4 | CASSFVSGRGYGYTF | TGTGCCAGCAGTTTTGTTTCTGGAAGGGGGTATGGCTACACCTTC
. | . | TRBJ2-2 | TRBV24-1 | CATSGSEVRTGELFF | TGTGCCACCAGTGGGTCGGAAGTTCGCACCGGGGAGCTGTTTTTT
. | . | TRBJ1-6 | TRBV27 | CASSFGTPSSPLHF | TGTGCCAGCAGTTTTGGGACCCCCAGTTCACCCCTCCACTTT
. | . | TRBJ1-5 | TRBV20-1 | CSASKGPGGGNQPQHF | TGCAGTGCTAGCAAAGGGCCGGGGGGCGGCAATCAGCCCCAGCATTTT
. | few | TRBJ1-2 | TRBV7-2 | CASRLAGDLEGYTF | TGTGCCAGCAGACTGGCAGGGGACCTGGAAGGCTACACCTTC
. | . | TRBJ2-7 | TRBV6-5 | CASSYAIADYYEQYF | TGTGCCAGCAGTTACGCGATCGCCGACTACTACGAGCAGTACTTC
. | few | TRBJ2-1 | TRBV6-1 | CASRSPGASYNEQFF | TGTGCCAGCAGGTCTCCGGGGGCTTCCTACAATGAGCAGTTCTTC
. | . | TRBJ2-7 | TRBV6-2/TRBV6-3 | CASSSRDGYYEQYF | TGTGCCAGCAGTTCCCGGGACGGCTACTACGAGCAGTACTTC
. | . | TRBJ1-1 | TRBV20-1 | CSAPDPTVWTEAFF | TGCAGTGCTCCAGACCCTACAGTGTGGACTGAAGCTTTCTTT
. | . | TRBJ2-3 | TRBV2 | CASRGRGTADTQYF | TGTGCCAGCAGGGGGAGGGGGACCGCGGATACGCAGTATTTT
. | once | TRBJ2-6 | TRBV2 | CASSEPSRANVLTF | TGTGCCAGCAGTGAGCCCTCTAGGGCCAACGTCCTGACTTTC
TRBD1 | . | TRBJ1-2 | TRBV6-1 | CASSGRTGIDYGYTF | TGTGCCAGCAGTGGAAGGACAGGAATAGACTATGGCTACACCTTC
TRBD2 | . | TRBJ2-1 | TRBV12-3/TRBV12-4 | CASSLAGGSGGYNEQFF | TGTGCCAGCAGTTTAGCGGGTGGAAGCGGGGGCTACAATGAGCAGTTCTTC
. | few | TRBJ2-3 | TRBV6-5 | CASTTGGGADTQYF | TGTGCCAGCACCACTGGGGGGGGCGCAGATACGCAGTATTTT
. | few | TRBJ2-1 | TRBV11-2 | CASSLVRRSANNEQFF | TGTGCCAGCAGCTTAGTAAGGCGTAGCGCAAACAATGAGCAGTTCTTC
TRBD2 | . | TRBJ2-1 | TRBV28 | CASSLGLAGGTETQFF | TGTGCCAGCAGTTTAGGACTAGCGGGCGGTACAGAGACCCAGTTCTTC
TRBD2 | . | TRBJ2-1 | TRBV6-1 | CASCRLAGENNEQFF | TGTGCCAGCTGCAGACTAGCGGGGGAGAACAATGAGCAGTTCTTC
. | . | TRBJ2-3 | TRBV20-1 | CSAPLGGRSDTQYF | TGCAGTGCTCCGTTGGGGGGGCGTTCAGATACGCAGTATTTT
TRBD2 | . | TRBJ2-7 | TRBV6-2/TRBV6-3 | CASSLGTSSEQYF | TGTGCCAGCAGTCTCGGGACTAGTTCTGAGCAGTACTTC
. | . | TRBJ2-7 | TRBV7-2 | CAGSLGPMTAYEQYF | TGTGCCGGCAGCTTAGGGCCCATGACAGCTTACGAGCAGTACTTC
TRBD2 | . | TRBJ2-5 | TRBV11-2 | CASSTTSGGIQETQYF | TGTGCCAGCAGCACGACTAGCGGGGGAATTCAAGAGACCCAGTACTTC
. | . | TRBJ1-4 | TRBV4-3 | CASSQGSLSGEKLFF | TGCGCCAGCAGCCAAGGTTCCCTTTCGGGTGAAAAACTGTTTTTT
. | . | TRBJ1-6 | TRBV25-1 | CASRSTDNSPLHF | TGTGCCAGCAGGAGTACGGATAATTCACCCCTCCACTTT
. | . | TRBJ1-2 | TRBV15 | CATSRDKAGVDGYTF | TGTGCCACCAGCAGAGATAAGGCGGGGGTAGATGGCTACACCTTC
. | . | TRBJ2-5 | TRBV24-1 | CATSDLTRTQYF | TGTGCCACCAGTGATCTCACAAGGACCCAGTACTTC